A selection of T cell receptor beta chains follows, all from one sample in a study of cytomegalovirus exposure and HLA in healthy donors. Libraries were prepared by immunoSEQ multiplex PCR; TCRdb keeps only in-frame clonotypes and omits some of them. The sample carries around 200,000 clones, 80% recorded once. Sequencing was performed on PBMCs. Receptors were obtained from a boy younger than 18 in good health and CMV-seronegative. Each CDR3 is given without its conserved first and last residue. Clone size is given for some rows only: seen once, a few or many times, or a class if the clone is expanded.

abundance,j_gene,v_gene,CDR3aa
.,TRBJ1-2,TRBV7-6,ASSLESGVRAYGYT
.,TRBJ2-1,TRBV4-1,ASGGREGRNNEQF
.,TRBJ1-1,TRBV10-1,ASSPGQGPPRGPEAF
.,TRBJ1-1,TRBV2,ASSLGSRGDAEAF
.,TRBJ1-3,TRBV7-9,ASSPPGQGVSGNTIY
once,TRBJ1-3,TRBV5-1,ASSLASGDGID
.,TRBJ1-6,TRBV6-5,ASSDWTGYNSPLH
.,TRBJ1-1,TRBV2,ASRTGQGYTEAF
.,TRBJ1-1,TRBV5-1,ASSLLDRDTADAF
once,.,TRBV6-5,ASSFGGYPYEQY
.,TRBJ2-3,TRBV7-9,ASSLPGGDTQY
.,TRBJ1-1,TRBV7-9,ASSLQDLGLVSTEAF
.,TRBJ1-2,TRBV9,ASSGTGERADT
few,TRBJ1-1,TRBV29-1,SVAGETNTEAF
.,TRBJ1-4,TRBV30,AWSPGNLAGEKLF
.,TRBJ1-5,TRBV2,ASREDLSGQPQH
.,TRBJ2-1,TRBV5-1,ASSQVLRRLYNEQF
.,TRBJ1-1,TRBV7-2,ASSETGATEAF
.,TRBJ1-3,TRBV5-1,ASSLEGQGSSGNTIY
.,TRBJ2-5,TRBV6-5,ASKPNSGSGETQY
.,TRBJ1-1,TRBV11-3,ASGNRNTEAF
.,TRBJ2-1,TRBV7-2,ASAFSTSPGTF
.,TRBJ2-5,TRBV7-3,ASSRTVQETQY
.,TRBJ1-2,TRBV19,ASQGRGQGDGYT